These 31 T cell receptor beta chains share one sample of origin, sequenced in a study of post-analysis software for immune sequencing data. Study results and caveats: In patients, four to six TRBV segments were more frequent than in controls, with TRBV5-6, TRBV5-1 and TRBV20-1 among them.

These receptors lack a known antigen. Libraries were made from TCR beta cDNA, and they carried unique molecular identifiers. TCRdb passed the PCR reads through MiXCR, listing each CDR3 protein once. The profile shows fewer than 850,000 distinct CDR3 sequences, around 46% of them singletons. The sample consisted of blood. All receptors come from a girl aged 5-17 years with multiple sclerosis.

This clonotype turned up a few times. This chain joins TRBV11-2 and TRBJ2-1; possibly TRBD2 for D (5 bases). From germline, CDR1 is SGHAT and CDR2 FQNNGV. V gave up 1 base and J gave up 0 bases, with 22 bases separating them. The CDR3 loop spans 20 amino acids. The CDR3 here is CASSLGSFRRVLHSYNEQFF. In DNA, the CDR3 is TGTGCCAGCAGCTTAGGGTCCTTTAGGCGGGTGCTGCACTCCTACAATGAGCAGTTCTTC.

The chain uses TRBV4-1 and TRBJ2-1; tentatively, D is TRBD1 or TRBD2 (5 bases each). There are 12 residues in the CDR3. V shed 4 bases and J shed 10 bases, with 11 bases lying between them. Germline assignment: CDR1 MGHRA and CDR2 YSYEKL. The CDR3 here is CASSPRDAEQFF. DNA for the CDR3: TGCGCCAGCAGCCCCCGGGACGCCGAGCAGTTCTTC.

The chain has TRBV28 and TRBJ2-7; TRBD2 is a possible D gene (7 bases). Germline values: CDR1 MDHEN, CDR2 SYDVKM. The CDR3 covers 17 residues. The V end lost 3 bases, the J end lost 2 bases, and 20 bases lay between the germline ends. The CDR3 here is CASSFGGGGTGPYEQYF. The CDR3, as DNA: TGTGCCAGCAGTTTCGGGGGCGGGGGAACCGGACCCTACGAGCAGTACTTC.

With regard to this clonotype: One junction end disagrees with the germline gene, perhaps due to a read error. This sequence joins TRBV9 and TRBJ2-6; the match to TRBD1 covers 10 bases. The CDR3 extends over 19 amino acids. Germline lookup yields CDR1 SGDLS and CDR2 YYNGEE. CDR3: CASSLHRTGGLSGANVRTF. The CDR3 nucleotides are TGTGCCAGCAGCTTACACAGGACAGGGGGACTCTCTGGGGCCAACGTCCGGACTTTC.

V and J are TRBV27 and TRBJ1-5; maybe TRBD1 (6 bases). Trimming stripped 7 bases from V and 0 bases from J, with 16 bases between. This CDR3 is 16 amino acids long. Germline values: CDR1 MNHEY, CDR2 SMNVEV (reference sequence). CDR3 in amino acids: CASTPFGGASNQPQHF. CDR3 nucleotides: TGTGCCAGCACCCCCTTCGGGGGGGCTAGCAATCAGCCCCAGCATTTT.

The rearrangement links TRBV7-9 to TRBJ2-1; 9 bases line up with TRBD2. The CDR3 has 16 amino acids. Trimming removed 5 bases from V and 7 bases from J; junction bases left unmatched: 12. The germline V gene has CDR1 SEHNR and CDR2 FQNEAQ (reference sequence). The CDR3 here is CASSPRVSGSRNEQFF. CDR3 nucleotides: TGTGCCAGCAGCCCCCGTGTTAGCGGGAGTCGGAATGAGCAGTTCTTC.

This clonotype was counted only a few times. The chain employs TRBV12-3 or TRBV12-4 and TRBJ2-4; a weak D match, TRBD2 (6 bases). Deletions cut 4 bases from V and 6 bases from J, with 16 bases between. The CDR3 consists of 15 residues. CDR3 sequence (DNA): TGTGCCAGCAGTTCCCTAGCGTCCTCAGGAAACATTCAGTACTTC. Translated: CASSSLASSGNIQYF.

The chain is built from TRBV6-1 and TRBJ1-2; TRBD1 might be the D (5 bases). The germline V gene encodes CDR1 MNHNS and CDR2 SASEGT. This CDR3 spans 15 amino acids. V lost 10 bases to trimming and J lost 1 base, with 19 bases between them. DNA for the CDR3: TGTGCCACCCTCAGGGCGAGGGATCGTAACTATGGCTACACCTTC. Residues: CATLRARDRNYGYTF.

V usage is TRBV18 and J usage is TRBJ1-2, with 7 positions matching TRBD1. J lost 2 bases, V lost 3 bases, and 3 bases had no gene match. CDR3 length equals 14 residues. Germline V gene data show CDR1 as KGHSH and CDR2 as LQKENI. The CDR3 DNA sequence: TGTGCCAGCTCACCCGGGACAGAGAACTATGGCTACACCTTC. This gives the protein CASSPGTENYGYTF.

This clonotype appeared a few times. The chain employs TRBV7-9 and TRBJ1-1, with unresolved D. Looked up from germline, CDR1 is SEHNR and CDR2 is FQNEAQ (reference sequence). V dropped 3 bases and J dropped 6 bases, with 8 bases sitting between them. The CDR3 loop spans 12 amino acids. The CDR3 nucleotides are TGTGCCAGCAGCTTTGGTCGTCCTGAAGCTTTCTTT. This gives the protein CASSFGRPEAFF.

The chain couples TRBV20-1 to TRBJ2-1; D unclear. The CDR3 consists of 13 residues. From germline, CDR1 is DFQATT and CDR2 SNEGSKA (reference sequence). V gave up 3 bases and J gave up 6 bases, with 12 bases separating them. CDR3: CSARTQFRNEQFF. The CDR3 DNA reads TGCAGTGCTAGGACCCAGTTCCGCAATGAGCAGTTCTTC.

The genes are TRBV28 and TRBJ1-5; weak D call: TRBD1 (6 bases). The germline CDR1 and CDR2 sequences are MDHEN and SYDVKM. The CDR3 totals 17 residues. V dropped 10 bases and J dropped 2 bases, with 24 bases sitting between them. CDR3 in DNA: TGTGCCATCGGGGAGCGACAGGATCCTCGGGGCAATCAGCCCCAGCATTTT. It translates to CAIGERQDPRGNQPQHF.

This clonotype was detected a few times. This sequence joins TRBV9 and TRBJ1-2; tentatively, D is TRBD1 (6 bases). The germline CDR1 and CDR2 sequences are SGDLS and YYNGEE. V lost 0 bases to trimming and J lost 6 bases, with 9 bases between them. CDR3 length: 13 amino acids. The CDR3, as DNA: TGTGCCAGCAGCGTAGGTGGGGGGCATGGCTACACCTTC. This sequence encodes CASSVGGGHGYTF.

This clonotype was recorded at least ten times. This chain joins TRBV7-8 and TRBJ2-5; D gene ambiguous. V was pared by 2 bases and J by 5 bases, with 9 bases between. The CDR3 spans 13 residues. Germline assignment: CDR1 SGHVS and CDR2 FQNEAQ. In DNA, the CDR3 is TGTGCCAGCAGCTTAAGGGCCGGGGAGACCCAGTACTTC. Its protein is CASSLRAGETQYF.

This clonotype was detected a few times. The rearrangement uses TRBV29-1 and TRBJ2-1; TRBD2 might be the D (5 bases). In germline, CDR1 is SQVTM, CDR2 ANQGSEA. V dropped 3 bases and J dropped 8 bases, with 14 bases sitting between them. CDR3 length: 13 residues. Here the CDR3 DNA reads TGCAGCGTTGAGGAGGACGCCGCCGATGAGCAGTTCTTC. It codes for CSVEEDAADEQFF.

The genes are TRBV6-5 and TRBJ2-5; TRBD2 is a possible D gene (5 bases). CDR1 MNHEY and CDR2 SVGAGI come from the germline V gene. The V and J ends lost 3 bases and 11 bases respectively, with 13 bases between them. CDR3 length equals 12 residues. The CDR3 reads CASSYPGNEQYF. CDR3 bases: TGTGCCAGCAGTTATCCGGGAAATGAGCAGTACTTC.

V gene TRBV28 combines with J gene TRBJ1-2, with a tentative D call TRBD1 (5 bases). The CDR3 sequence is 12 residues long. Trimming took off 2 bases at V and 9 bases at J, with 10 bases between the two ends. Germline loops: CDR1 MDHEN, CDR2 SYDVKM. CDR3 sequence reads: CASSLRGVSYTF. The DNA of the CDR3 is TGTGCCAGCAGTTTACGGGGGGTGAGCTACACCTTC.

This clonotype was picked up one time. This chain joins TRBV25-1 and TRBJ1-2; a weak D match, TRBD1 (6 bases). The V gene's germline CDR1 is MGHDK and CDR2 SYGVNS. The CDR3 has 15 amino acids. Trimming shortened V by 2 bases and J by 4 bases, and 14 bases separated the two germline ends. CDR3 sequence reads: CASSEPLGGAYGYTF. DNA for the CDR3: TGTGCCAGCAGTGAACCGCTCGGGGGGGCCTATGGCTACACCTTC.

As DNA, the CDR3 is TGTGCCAGCACCAATACAGGGGGCATTGGCTACACCTTC. Encoded protein: CASTNTGGIGYTF. The chain recombines TRBV6-2 or TRBV6-3 with TRBJ1-2, with 9 bases that match TRBD1. The CDR3 contains 13 residues. The J segment lost 7 bases and the V segment lost 7 bases, leaving 7 bases of the junction unmatched. The germline gives CDR1 MNHEY, CDR2 SVGEGT.

The chain couples TRBV28 to TRBJ2-5, with TRBD1 matching over 11 bases. The CDR3 runs 17 residues. Germline CDR1 reads MDHEN; CDR2 reads SYDVKM. Trimming cost V 8 bases and J 4 bases; bases outside gene matches: 15. CDR3 region: CASFSDRGLEEGETQYF. Written as DNA, the CDR3 is TGTGCCAGCTTTTCGGACAGGGGGCTAGAAGAGGGAGAGACCCAGTACTTC.

This clonotype occurred once. The V call is TRBV7-9, the J call TRBJ1-2; 9 nucleotides line up with TRBD1. Per the germline V gene, CDR1 is SEHNR and CDR2 is FQNEAQ (reference sequence). J was trimmed by 7 bases and V by 4 bases; bases with no gene match: 7. CDR3 length: 14 amino acids. CDR3 DNA: TGTGCCAGCAGCTCACCCGGGACAGGGAGTGGCTACACCTTC. Translating it yields CASSSPGTGSGYTF. The full variable domain, rest sourced from reference TRBV7-9 and TRBJ1-2, is DTGVSQNPRHKITKRGQNVTFRCDPISEHNRLYWYRQTLGQGPEFLTYFQNEAQLEKSRLLSDRFSAERPKGSFSTLEIQRTEQGDSAMYLCASSSPGTGSGYTFGSGTRLTVV.

Turning to this clonotype: Being one base from a much bigger clone, this may be a read error. The V gene is TRBV12-3 or TRBV12-4, the J gene TRBJ2-3, with a tentative D call TRBD2 (7 bases). This CDR3 has 16 amino acids. In DNA form, the CDR3 reads TGTGCCAGCAGTTTGACGGGGGGCCTAGGCACAGATGCGCAGTATTTT. Translated: CASSLTGGLGTDAQYF.

The chain joins TRBV2 to TRBJ2-4; perhaps D is TRBD1 or TRBD2 (5 bases each). The J call could be wrong; TRBJ2-7 is a better fit for the DNA end. This CDR3 is 14 amino acids long. Looked up from germline, CDR1 is SNHLY and CDR2 is FYNNEI. Here the CDR3 reads CASRHGGPAYEQYF. CDR3 bases: TGTGCCAGCAGGCATGGGGGACCAGCCTACGAGCAGTACTTC.

The CDR3 is CASSLESGTYEQYF. Written as DNA, the CDR3 is TGTGCCAGCAGCTTAGAATCCGGGACCTACGAGCAGTACTTC. V and J are TRBV7-9 and TRBJ2-5, with TRBD2 as a possible D gene (5 bases). The DNA end is a closer match to TRBJ2-7, so the J assignment may be wrong. CDR1 and CDR2 from the germline V gene are SEHNR and FQNEAQ (reference sequence). The CDR3 sequence is 14 residues long.

This clonotype came up many times. V usage is TRBV28 and J usage is TRBJ2-3, with 9 bases that match TRBD2. V lost 1 base and J lost 3; bases outside the gene matches: 2. CDR3 length: 15 residues. Germline assignment: CDR1 MDHEN and CDR2 SYDVKM. CDR3 in amino acids: CASSLLTSGTDTQYF. CDR3 nucleotide sequence: TGTGCCAGCAGTTTATTGACTAGCGGTACAGATACGCAGTATTTT.

The chain is built from TRBV28 and TRBJ2-4; tentatively, D is TRBD2 (6 bases). The assigned J gene may be wrong: the sequence end matches TRBJ2-7 better. CDR3 size: 14 residues. Germline CDR1 MDHEN, CDR2 SYDVKM. Written as DNA, the CDR3 is TGTGCCAGCAGTTTTGGCGGGACCCGCTACGAGCAGTACTTC. Translated, it gives CASSFGGTRYEQYF.

This rearrangement joins TRBV27 to TRBJ1-2; TRBD1 might be the D (5 bases). In germline, CDR1 is MNHEY, CDR2 SMNVEV (reference sequence). V dropped 6 bases and J dropped 8 bases, with 19 bases sitting between them. The CDR3 has 14 amino acids. As DNA, the CDR3 is TGTGCCAGCAGGACGCAGGGCGATTGGGGGGGCTACACCTTC. Amino acid sequence: CASRTQGDWGGYTF.

The chain links TRBV5-1 to TRBJ2-7; no clear D gene. V was pared by 4 bases and J by 1 base, with 9 bases between. The CDR3 length is 13 residues. Germline V gene data show CDR1 as SGHRS and CDR2 as YFSETQ. The CDR3 spells CASSDGRSYEQYF. The CDR3 region has the DNA TGCGCCAGCAGCGACGGCAGGTCCTACGAGCAGTACTTC.

This clonotype was seen a handful of times. The chain combines TRBV29-1 with TRBJ2-1, with D possibly matching TRBD2 (6 bases). The CDR3 loop spans 13 amino acids. Between the trimmed V and J ends, which lost 3 bases and 6 bases, there was a span of 12 bases. Per germline, CDR1 SQVTM and CDR2 ANQGSEA. In nucleotides, the CDR3 is TGCAGCGTTGAGGGCGGGACGCGCAATGAGCAGTTCTTC. It is translated as CSVEGGTRNEQFF.

The table lists this clonotype with a few counts. The chain uses TRBV29-1 and TRBJ2-6; TRBD1 aligns across 11 bases. The length of the CDR3 is 16 residues. V dropped 7 bases and J dropped 4; count of bases not matched to a gene: 9. Germline CDR1 is SQVTM and CDR2 is ANQGSEA. The chain's CDR3 is CSARTGGAPGANVLTF. As DNA, the CDR3 is TGCAGCGCTAGGACAGGGGGCGCTCCGGGGGCCAACGTCCTGACTTTC.

The genes are TRBV18 and TRBJ2-5; maybe TRBD1 (5 bases). V lost 3 bases to trimming and J lost 5 bases, with 16 bases between them. The length of the CDR3 is 15 residues. Germline assignment: CDR1 KGHSH and CDR2 LQKENI. CDR3 DNA: TGTGCCAGCTCACCTTCTGTGGACACCAGTGAGACCCAGTACTTC. As protein: CASSPSVDTSETQYF.